These 8 T cell receptor beta chains were sequenced from one sample in a study of shared clonotypes between healthy human individuals. Data came from immunoSEQ multiplex PCR; TCRdb stores just in-frame clones and leaves some out. The sample lists about 1.9 million clones, about 94% occurring once. Naive CD8 cells were CD45RO-negative, positively selected for CCR7, excluding terminally differentiated effector memory CD45RA+ cells. Sequencing input: naive CD8+ T cells from PBMCs. The source is a man aged 18 to 29 in good health. Some clones in this sample may be carry-over from other donors' samples.

The chain employs TRBV27 and TRBJ1-1, with no clear D. The CDR3 contains 15 residues. Germline V gene lookup returns CDR1 MNHEY and CDR2 SMNVEV (reference sequence). Deletions cut 3 bases from V and 0 bases from J, with 11 bases between. The DNA for the CDR3 is TGTGCCAGCAGTTTGTTCGGAAACCTGAACACTGAAGCTTTCTTT. Amino acids: CASSLFGNLNTEAFF.

The V call is TRBV9, the J call TRBJ2-1; D is unclear. Germline lookup yields CDR1 SGDLS and CDR2 YYNGEE. The CDR3 sequence is 14 residues long. The V end was cut by 0 bases, the J end by 4 bases, with 8 bases between. CDR3 sequence (DNA): TGTGCCAGCAGCGTAGTTTCGGAGTACAATGAGCAGTTCTTC. It yields the protein CASSVVSEYNEQFF.

CDR3 in amino acids: CASSLGSGKGEQFF. The CDR3, as DNA: TGTGCCAGCAGTTTAGGCAGTGGAAAGGGTGAGCAGTTCTTC. The chain joins TRBV28 to TRBJ2-1, with no clear D. The CDR3 covers 14 residues. CDR1 and CDR2 from the germline V gene are MDHEN and SYDVKM. Trimming removed 2 bases from V and 9 bases from J, with 14 bases in between.

The CDR3 spells CASSQIPWLAESYNEQFF. The CDR3 region has the DNA TGTGCCAGCAGCCAAATCCCCTGGCTAGCAGAGTCCTACAATGAGCAGTTCTTC. The chain combines TRBV4-2 with TRBJ2-1, with a tentative D call TRBD2 (5 bases). Between the trimmed V and J ends, which lost 2 bases and 1 base, there was a span of 18 bases. This CDR3 is 18 amino acids long. CDR1 and CDR2 from the germline V gene are LGHNA and YNFKEQ.

This sequence joins TRBV5-1 and TRBJ2-1, with TRBD2 matching 7 bases. V lost 3 bases and J lost 0; bases outside the gene matches: 9. CDR3 length: 17 amino acids. From germline, CDR1 is SGHRS and CDR2 YFSETQ. This chain's CDR3 is CASSYLDSGNSYNEQFF. CDR3 nucleotide sequence: TGCGCCAGCAGCTACCTAGACAGCGGGAACTCCTACAATGAGCAGTTCTTC.

The chain has TRBV7-9 and TRBJ2-1, with 9 bases matching TRBD2. Germline V gives CDR1 SEHNR, CDR2 FQNEAQ (reference sequence). The CDR3 runs to 15 residues. Trimming cost V 8 bases and J 7 bases; bases outside gene matches: 12. CDR3 loop: CASASGRQLGNEQFF. The CDR3 DNA reads TGTGCCAGCGCCAGCGGGAGGCAACTGGGGAATGAGCAGTTCTTC.

The chain joins TRBV13 to TRBJ2-2; 7 nucleotides align to TRBD1. J lost 5 bases, V lost 0 bases, and 3 bases had no gene match. The CDR3 runs 15 residues. CDR1 is PRHDT and CDR2 is FYEKMQ in the germline V gene (reference sequence). CDR3 in DNA: TGTGCCAGCAGCTTAGGACAGGGGATTACCGGGGAGCTGTTTTTT. This gives the protein CASSLGQGITGELFF.

The rearrangement joins TRBV1 to TRBJ2-5; TRBD2, the table's D call, lacks a check against the DNA. TRBV1 is described as a pseudogene. The CDR3 is 18 amino acids. The CDR3 DNA reads TGCACCAGCAGCCAAGGGAGTCGTTGCCAGCGGGAGCAAGAGACCCAGTACTTC. Amino acid sequence: CTSSQGSRCQREQETQYF.